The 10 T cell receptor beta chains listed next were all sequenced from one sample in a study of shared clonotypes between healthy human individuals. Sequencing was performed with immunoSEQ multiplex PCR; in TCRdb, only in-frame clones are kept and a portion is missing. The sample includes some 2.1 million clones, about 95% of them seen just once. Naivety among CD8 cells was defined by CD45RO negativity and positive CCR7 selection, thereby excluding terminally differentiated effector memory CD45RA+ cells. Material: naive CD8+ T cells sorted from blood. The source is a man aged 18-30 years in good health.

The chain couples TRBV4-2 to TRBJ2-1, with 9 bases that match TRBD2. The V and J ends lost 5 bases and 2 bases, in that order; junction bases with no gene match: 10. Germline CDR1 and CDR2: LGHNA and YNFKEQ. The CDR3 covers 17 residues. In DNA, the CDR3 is TGTGCCAGCAGCGAAAGTCCCCTAGCGGGACCCTACAATGAGCAGTTCTTC. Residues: CASSESPLAGPYNEQFF.

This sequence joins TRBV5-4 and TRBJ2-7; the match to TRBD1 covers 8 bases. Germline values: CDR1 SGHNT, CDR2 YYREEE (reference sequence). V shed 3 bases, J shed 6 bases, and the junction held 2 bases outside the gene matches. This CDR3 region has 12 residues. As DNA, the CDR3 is TGTGCCAGCAGCTCGACAGGGGTCGAGCAGTACTTC. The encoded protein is CASSSTGVEQYF.

CDR3 in DNA: TGCGCCAGCAGTGATGGGCTAGCGGGATCGCTCCAGCGGGACGAGCAGTACTTC. This gives the protein CASSDGLAGSLQRDEQYF. The chain uses TRBV10-1 and TRBJ2-7, with 9 bases fitting TRBD2. The CDR3 runs 18 residues. The germline gives CDR1 WNHNN, CDR2 SYGVQD (reference sequence). With 3 bases clipped from V and 5 bases from J, the junction kept 17 bases outside the gene matches.

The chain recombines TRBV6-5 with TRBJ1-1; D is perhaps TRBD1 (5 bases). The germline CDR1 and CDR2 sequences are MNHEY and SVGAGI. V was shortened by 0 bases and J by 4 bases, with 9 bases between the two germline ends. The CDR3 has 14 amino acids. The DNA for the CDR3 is TGTGCCAGCAGTTACTCGGGGACGGGCACTGAAGCTTTCTTT. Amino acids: CASSYSGTGTEAFF.

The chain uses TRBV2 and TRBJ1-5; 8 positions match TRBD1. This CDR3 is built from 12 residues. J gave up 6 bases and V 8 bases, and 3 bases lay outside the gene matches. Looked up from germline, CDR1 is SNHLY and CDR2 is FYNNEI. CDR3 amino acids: CASGQGGQPQHF. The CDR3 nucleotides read TGTGCCAGCGGACAGGGAGGTCAGCCCCAGCATTTT.

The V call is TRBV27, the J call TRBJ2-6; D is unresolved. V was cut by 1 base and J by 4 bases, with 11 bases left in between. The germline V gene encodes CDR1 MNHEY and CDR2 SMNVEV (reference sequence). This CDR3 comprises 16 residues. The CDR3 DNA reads TGTGCCAGCAGTTTATTGGGCATAGGAGGGGCCAACGTCCTGACTTTC. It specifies CASSLLGIGGANVLTF. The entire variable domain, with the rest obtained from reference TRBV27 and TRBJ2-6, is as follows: EAQVTQNPRYLITVTGKKLTVTCSQNMNHEYMSWYRQDPGLGLRQIYYSMNVEVTDKGDVPEGYKVSRKEKRNFPLILESPSPNQTSLYFCASSLLGIGGANVLTFGAGSRLTVL.

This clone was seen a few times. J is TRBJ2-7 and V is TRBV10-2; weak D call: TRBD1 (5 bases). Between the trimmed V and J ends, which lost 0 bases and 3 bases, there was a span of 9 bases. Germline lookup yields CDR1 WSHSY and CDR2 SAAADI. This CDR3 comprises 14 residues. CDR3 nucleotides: TGCGCCAGCAGTGAGTCGGGGCAAGACTACGAGCAGTACTTC. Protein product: CASSESGQDYEQYF.

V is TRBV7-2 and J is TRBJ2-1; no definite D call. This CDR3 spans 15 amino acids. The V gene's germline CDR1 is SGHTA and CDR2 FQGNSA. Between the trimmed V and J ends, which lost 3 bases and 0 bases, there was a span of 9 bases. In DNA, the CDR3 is TGTGCCAGCAGCTTGTTGGCGGTCTCCTACAATGAGCAGTTCTTC. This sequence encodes CASSLLAVSYNEQFF.

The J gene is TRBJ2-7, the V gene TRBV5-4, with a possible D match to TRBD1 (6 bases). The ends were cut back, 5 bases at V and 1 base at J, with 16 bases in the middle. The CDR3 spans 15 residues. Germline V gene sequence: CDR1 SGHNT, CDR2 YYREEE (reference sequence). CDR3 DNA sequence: TGTGCCAGCAGGCCCCGGTCAGGGGATTCCTACGAGCAGTACTTC. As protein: CASRPRSGDSYEQYF.

The CDR3 sequence: CASSLDSSGANVLTF. The DNA of the CDR3 is TGTGCCAGCAGCTTAGACAGCTCTGGGGCCAACGTCCTGACTTTC. The V and J genes are TRBV11-2 and TRBJ2-6; the D is unclear. Trimming took off 0 bases at V and 0 bases at J, with 3 bases between the two ends. CDR1 is SGHAT, CDR2 FQNNGV, per germline. This CDR3 comprises 15 residues.